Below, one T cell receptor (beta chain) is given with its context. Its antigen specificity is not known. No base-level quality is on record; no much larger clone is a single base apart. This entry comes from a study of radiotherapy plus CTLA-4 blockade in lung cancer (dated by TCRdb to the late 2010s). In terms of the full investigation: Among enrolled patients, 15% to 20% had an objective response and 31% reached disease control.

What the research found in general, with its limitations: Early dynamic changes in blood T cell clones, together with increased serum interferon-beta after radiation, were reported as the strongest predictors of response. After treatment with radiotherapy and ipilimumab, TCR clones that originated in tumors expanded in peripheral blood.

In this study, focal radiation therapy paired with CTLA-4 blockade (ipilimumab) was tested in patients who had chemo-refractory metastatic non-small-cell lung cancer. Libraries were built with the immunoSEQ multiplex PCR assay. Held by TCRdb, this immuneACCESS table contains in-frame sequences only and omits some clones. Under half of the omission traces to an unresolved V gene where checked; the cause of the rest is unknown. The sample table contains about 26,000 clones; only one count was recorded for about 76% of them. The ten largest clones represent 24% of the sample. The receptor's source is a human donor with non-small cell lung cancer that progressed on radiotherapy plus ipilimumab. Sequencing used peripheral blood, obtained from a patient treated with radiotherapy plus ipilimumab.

The CDR3 region: CSVTGDYGYTF. The sequence in DNA is TGCAGCGTTACGGGGGACTATGGCTACACCTTC. The chain is assembled from TRBV29-1 and TRBJ1-2, and possibly TRBD1, on 5 matching bases. From the cysteine through the phenylalanine, the CDR3 covers 11 amino acids. Just the 33-base CDR3 DNA is kept, in frame starting at base 1. CDR1 and CDR2 are read off the germline V gene as SQVTM and ANQGSEA. V was cut back by 5 bases and J by 3 bases, leaving a gap of 7 bases between them.